This record covers a single T cell receptor beta chain. This clonotype was counted at least ten times. The target of this receptor is not known. No base qualities exist here, and no much larger clone lies one base off it. Looking up the germline V gene yields CDR1 MGHRA and CDR2 YSYEKL. V is pruned by 0 bases and J by 1 base, leaving 1 base of the junction without a gene match. Spanning cysteine to phenylalanine, the CDR3 consists of 15 amino acids. Left in the record is the CDR3 DNA by itself, 45 bases read in frame from the first base. Sequencer: Illumina NovaSeq 6000. Using 5'RACE with constant-segment primers, TCRalpha and TCRbeta cDNA libraries were constructed, with sample barcodes and unique molecular identifiers added in the process. Trizol reagent was used to extract RNA from every sample. Library amplification was performed in two PCR steps, and a second sample barcode and Illumina TruSeq adapters were introduced in the second step. Sequencing of the libraries was done on an Illumina NovaSeq, producing 2 x 150 bp paired-end reads. The study's processing was this. Demultiplexing of reads and collapsing into UMI-guided consensus sequences were performed with migec v1.2.7. Using mixcr v2.1.11, UMI consensuses were aligned to TRA and TRB V and J templates and then assembled into clonotypes. A clonotype was counted as expanded or contracted only when both edgeR and NoisET called the clonotype significant, with the noise models trained on biological replicates. edgeR calls used a false discovery rate-adjusted p below 0.01 and a log2 fold-change threshold of 1. As an exploratory analysis of dynamics, max-normalized trajectories of the 1000 most abundant clonotypes were examined by PCA with hierarchical clustering. Separately sequenced CD4+ and CD8+ repertoires were used to assign a CD4 or CD8 phenotype to each responding clone. TCRdb took the public reads, trimmed them with fastp at Q25, ran MiXCR for clone calling and kept in-frame beta chains. Each CDR3 protein gets just one entry, which takes the most common genes and DNA from the rows behind it. TCRdb assigned the V and J calls; the authors' analysis was not used. This sample has roughly 400,000 distinct CDR3 sequences in its table, and approximately 16% of those were observed once. The top ten constitute roughly 21% of the sample.

Ficoll-Paque density gradient centrifugation was the method used to isolate PBMCs. The data belong to a study of T-cell memory formation after mild COVID-19 (dated by TCRdb to 2020 to 2023). For the study in its entirety: Most TCR sequence clusters were specific to one of the two donors. Longitudinal TCRalpha and TCRbeta repertoire sequencing tracked T-cell clones expanding and contracting after mild COVID-19 in a couple of donors. Two young, previously healthy adult volunteers made up the cohort, one male and one female. Paper-wide results and their limitations: From day 15 to 85, contracting clones showed balanced CD4/CD8 phenotypes, whereas a second wave of clones that expanded from day 15 to 37 leaned towards CD4+. Whether the second-wave clones peaking on day 37 were SARS-CoV-2 specific was not confirmed. Only a couple of mild cases were covered by the study, and larger cohorts that include severe cases with pre-infection samples were considered necessary. Some responding clones were detected in pre-infection memory, which suggested that pre-existing cross-reactive memory T cells had joined the SARS-CoV-2 response. Contracting CD4+ clones turned up mainly in the CM and EM memory subsets, whereas EMRA was where CD8+ clones were enriched.

The material sequenced was PBMCs or a T cell subset sorted from them (not recorded which). This TCR was recovered from a man aged 18 to 29 who had mild COVID-19 (a few samples of this study predate the infection). The sample titles of this study are shuffled in the database, so cell type and time point are left out; the donor was told from shared clones. The sequence joins TRBV4-1 to TRBJ2-3, with 7 junctional bases fitting TRBD1. This receptor carries the CDR3 CASSQDDRGTDTQYF. The sequenced DNA is TGCGCCAGCAGCCAAGATGACAGGGGCACAGATACGCAGTATTTT.